This TCR beta chain emerged from a study of T cell responses to AZD1222 COVID-19 vaccine. Overall study findings and caveats: It should be noted that donors were predominantly white British and more often female, and clonal diversity was possibly underestimated. Vaccine-related CD4 TCRs covered spike, predominating at 160-218 and 743-854. Repertoires were collected only later (after the peak T cell response had occurred). Spike-specific TCR depth and breadth grew after two AZD1222 doses.

Germline lookup yields CDR1 KGHSH and CDR2 LQKENI. V was pared by 4 bases and J by 6 bases, with 16 bases between. The length of the CDR3 is 14 residues. Profiled with immunoSEQ multiplex PCR; TCRdb holds only in-frame clones, not every one. The data show fewer than 70,000 clones, about 90% seen once. On this clone: Antigen specificity is unknown.

The J gene is TRBJ2-7, the V gene TRBV18, with a weak D call TRBD1 (6 bases). The origin of this receptor is an adult in good health. Here the sequenced sample was peripheral blood, taken on day 0 of AZD1222 vaccination. CDR3 sequence: CASSRGTLNTEQYF. The CDR3 nucleotides read TGTGCCAGCTCACGTGGGACACTCAATACCGAGCAGTACTTC.